The 5 T cell receptor beta chains below come from one sample, sequenced in a study of blood T cell repertoires in COVID-19. The protocol was immunoSEQ multiplex PCR, while the TCRdb copy is restricted to in-frame clones and leaves out a portion. The sample carries 410,000 or so clones, 89% recorded once. The sequenced sample consisted of peripheral blood. These TCRs come from a woman aged 40 to 50 with COVID-19, enrolled during active disease.

The chain uses TRBV18 and TRBJ1-5; TRBD1 matches 8 bases. The germline V gene has CDR1 KGHSH and CDR2 LQKENI. V shed 3 bases and J 3 bases; nucleotides not matched to a gene: 10. The CDR3 is 17 residues long. The CDR3 sequence is CASSPLSTGGNNQPQHF. The CDR3 region has the DNA TGTGCCAGCTCACCGCTATCCACAGGGGGTAACAATCAGCCCCAGCATTTT.

The chain has TRBV19 and TRBJ2-2; TRBD1 agrees at 8 bases. J was trimmed by 2 bases and V by 5 bases; bases with no gene match: 4. CDR1 and CDR2 (germline): LNHDA, SQIVND (reference sequence). The CDR3 spans 15 residues. The CDR3 DNA reads TGTGCCAGTAGTTCGGACAGGGTCAACACCGGGGAGCTGTTTTTT. Translation gives CASSSDRVNTGELFF.

The chain combines TRBV18 with TRBJ2-7; TRBD2 matches at 7 bases. With V trimmed by 3 bases and J by 6 bases, 8 bases remained unmatched. Per germline, CDR1 KGHSH and CDR2 LQKENI. The CDR3 sequence is 14 residues long. In DNA form, the CDR3 reads TGTGCCAGCTCACCGCCCTCCGGGAGGTCCGAGCAGTACTTC. Protein product: CASSPPSGRSEQYF.

The rearrangement joins TRBV4-1 to TRBJ1-2; 10 bases are a match to TRBD1. The CDR3 runs 17 residues. Germline CDR1 and CDR2: MGHRA and YSYEKL. Trimming took 1 base from V and 0 from J; bases not matched to a gene: 5. As DNA, the CDR3 is TGCGCCAGCAGCCAAGTATTGGGGACAGGGGCTAACTATGGCTACACCTTC. Translation: CASSQVLGTGANYGYTF.

The genes are TRBV5-1 and TRBJ1-1, with TRBD1 matching 9 bases. Germline trimming cut 0 bases from V and 4 bases from J; bases unmatched to any gene: 4. Germline CDR1 is SGHRS and CDR2 is YFSETQ. The CDR3 contains 15 residues. In nucleotides, the CDR3 is TGCGCCAGCAGCTTGGGGGGACAGGGTGGCACTGAAGCTTTCTTT. This encodes CASSLGGQGGTEAFF.